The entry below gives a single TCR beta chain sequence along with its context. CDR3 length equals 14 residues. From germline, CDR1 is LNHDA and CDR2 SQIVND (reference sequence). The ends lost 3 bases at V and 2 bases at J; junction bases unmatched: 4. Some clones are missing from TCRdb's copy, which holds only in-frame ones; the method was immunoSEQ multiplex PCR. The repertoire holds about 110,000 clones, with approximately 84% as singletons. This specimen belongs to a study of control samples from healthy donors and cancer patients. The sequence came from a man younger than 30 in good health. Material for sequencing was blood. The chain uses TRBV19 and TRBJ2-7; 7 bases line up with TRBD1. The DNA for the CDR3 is TGTGCCAGTAGTATCTCGCAGGGGGCCTACGAGCAGTACTTC. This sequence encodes CASSISQGAYEQYF. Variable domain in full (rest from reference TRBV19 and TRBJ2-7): DGGITQSPKYLFRKEGQNVTLSCEQNLNHDAMYWYRQDPGQGLRLIYYSQIVNDFQKGDIAEGYSVSREKKESFPLTVTSAQKNPTAFYLCASSISQGAYEQYFGPGTRLTVT.